These 29 T cell receptor beta chains came from one sample sequenced in a study of blood T cell repertoires in COVID-19. Repertoires were generated with immunoSEQ multiplex PCR, while TCRdb's copy carries only in-frame clones and drops some. The repertoire holds 350,000 to 550,000 clones, with roughly 87% as singletons. Sequencing used PBMCs or T cells enriched from blood (not recorded which). The receptors here all came from a woman in her late teens or twenties with acute COVID-19.

This chain joins TRBV2 and TRBJ2-5, with TRBD2 matching over 8 bases. V dropped 1 base and J dropped 2; count of bases not matched to a gene: 6. CDR1 SNHLY and CDR2 FYNNEI come from the germline V gene. CDR3 length: 16 residues. CDR3 protein: CASSEGGLAGQETQYF. CDR3 bases: TGTGCCAGCAGTGAAGGAGGGCTAGCGGGTCAAGAGACCCAGTACTTC.

This clone was seen a single time. The chain employs TRBV5-1 and TRBJ2-3; TRBD2 aligns across 7 bases. The trim removed 4 bases at V and 3 bases at J, leaving 2 bases unmatched. In germline, CDR1 is SGHRS, CDR2 YFSETQ. The CDR3 runs to 13 residues. As DNA, the CDR3 is TGCGCCAGCAGCGGGGGGGATACAGATACGCAGTATTTT. It specifies CASSGGDTDTQYF.

The gene calls are TRBV7-9 and TRBJ2-7, with D possibly matching TRBD2 (5 bases). Germline lookup yields CDR1 SEHNR and CDR2 FQNEAQ (reference sequence). The CDR3 runs to 13 residues. The V end was cut by 7 bases, the J end by 0 bases, with 10 bases between. The CDR3 sequence: CASTPGSSYEQYF. DNA of the CDR3: TGTGCCAGCACCCCGGGGAGCTCCTACGAGCAGTACTTC.

The V and J genes are TRBV3-1 (or the pseudogene TRBV3-2) and TRBJ1-4; D is ambiguous. Trimming removed 1 base at V and 6 bases at J, with 9 bases between. This CDR3 contains 14 residues. Germline CDR1 is LGHDT and CDR2 is YNNKEL (reference sequence). This CDR3 reads CASSQGVRDEKLFF. CDR3 nucleotide sequence: TGTGCCAGCAGCCAAGGAGTGAGGGATGAAAAACTGTTTTTT.

V is TRBV6-5 and J is TRBJ2-1, with D possibly TRBD1 on 6 matching bases. This CDR3 is 14 amino acids long. CDR1 and CDR2 from the germline V gene are MNHEY and SVGAGI. V was pared by 6 bases and J by 4 bases, with 13 bases between. The CDR3 sequence: CASSYTGQYNEQFF. For the CDR3, the DNA is TGTGCCAGCAGCTATACTGGACAGTACAATGAGCAGTTCTTC.

The sample holds one count of this clone. The rearrangement joins TRBV7-7 to TRBJ2-5; 7 bases match TRBD1. Losses at the gene ends were 4 bases for V and 1 base for J; bases not matched to a gene: 6. The CDR3 loop spans 15 amino acids. CDR1 is SSHAT, CDR2 FNYEAQ, per germline (reference sequence). The CDR3 DNA reads TGTGCCAGCAGCTCTGGGACAGCAATCCAAGAGACCCAGTACTTC. This codes for CASSSGTAIQETQYF.

The V gene is TRBV7-3, the J gene TRBJ2-7; TRBD2 agrees at 9 bases. The germline gives CDR1 SGHTA, CDR2 FQGTGA. The CDR3 totals 15 residues. V shed 2 bases, J shed 6 bases, and the junction held 8 bases outside the gene matches. The CDR3 spells CASSLERGVPSEQYF. In DNA, the CDR3 is TGTGCCAGCAGCTTAGAGCGGGGGGTCCCCTCCGAGCAGTACTTC. The full variable domain, rest sourced from reference TRBV7-3 and TRBJ2-7, is GAGVSQTPSNKVTEKGKYVELRCDPISGHTALYWYRQSLGQGPEFLIYFQGTGAADDSGLPNDRFFAVRPEGSVSTLKIQRTERGDSAVYLCASSLERGVPSEQYFGPGTRLTVT.

The chain couples TRBV5-1 to TRBJ1-2, with 7 positions matching TRBD1. This CDR3 contains 12 residues. Per germline, CDR1 SGHRS and CDR2 YFSETQ. Unmatched junction bases numbered 2, after V lost 2 bases and J lost 7 bases. The CDR3 loop is CASSLQGSGYTF. The CDR3 DNA is TGCGCCAGCAGCTTACAGGGGTCTGGCTACACCTTC.

The CDR3: CASSGSGKGEQYF. The CDR3 region has the DNA TGTGCCAGCAGTGGCAGCGGGAAAGGCGAGCAGTACTTC. The chain joins TRBV6-2 or TRBV6-3 to TRBJ2-7; TRBD2 agrees at 7 bases. CDR1 is MNHEY, CDR2 SVGEGT, per germline. The length of the CDR3 is 13 residues. V lost 5 bases, J lost 6 bases, and 7 bases stayed unmatched.

The chain has TRBV19 and TRBJ2-3; 7 bases are a match to TRBD2. Looked up from germline, CDR1 is LNHDA and CDR2 is SQIVND (reference sequence). J lost 4 bases, V lost 7 bases, and 5 bases had no gene match. The CDR3 runs to 13 residues. The CDR3: CASNPTSADTQYF. Written as DNA, the CDR3 is TGTGCCAGTAACCCCACTAGCGCAGATACGCAGTATTTT. Looking up the rest from reference TRBV19 and TRBJ2-3 gives the full variable domain: DGGITQSPKYLFRKEGQNVTLSCEQNLNHDAMYWYRQDPGQGLRLIYYSQIVNDFQKGDIAEGYSVSREKKESFPLTVTSAQKNPTAFYLCASNPTSADTQYFGPGTRLTVL.

The chain uses TRBV18 and TRBJ2-7; 7 bases map to TRBD2. V shed 4 bases, J shed 3 bases, and the junction held 3 bases outside the gene matches. The CDR3 extends over 13 amino acids. Germline V gene data show CDR1 as KGHSH and CDR2 as LQKENI. The CDR3 sequence is CASSRTSDYEQYF. CDR3 in DNA: TGTGCCAGCTCACGTACTAGCGACTACGAGCAGTACTTC.

This clone was found a few times. The chain is built from TRBV6-2 or TRBV6-3 and TRBJ1-2, with unresolved D. Trimming left V 6 bases short and J 4 bases short, with 15 bases between. Germline V CDR1 and CDR2: MNHEY, SVGEGT. The CDR3 sequence is 14 residues long. The CDR3 is CASSLSIASYGYTF. CDR3 nucleotides: TGTGCCAGCAGCCTTTCGATAGCGAGCTATGGCTACACCTTC.

The chain uses TRBV6-5 and TRBJ1-4, with 7 positions matching TRBD1. The J segment lost 2 bases and the V segment lost 2 bases, leaving 2 bases of the junction unmatched. Germline V gene sequence: CDR1 MNHEY, CDR2 SVGAGI. This CDR3 comprises 15 residues. CDR3: CASSYDRATNEKLFF. The CDR3 DNA is TGTGCCAGCAGTTACGACAGGGCGACTAATGAAAAACTGTTTTTT.

The chain carries TRBV5-1 and TRBJ1-1; 7 bases match TRBD1. CDR1 SGHRS and CDR2 YFSETQ come from the germline V gene. There are 16 residues in the CDR3. J gave up 3 bases and V 0 bases, and 8 bases lay outside the gene matches. CDR3 sequence: CASSLAPTGEDTEAFF. In DNA, the CDR3 is TGCGCCAGCAGCTTGGCCCCCACAGGGGAGGACACTGAAGCTTTCTTT.

This chain links TRBV7-2 with TRBJ1-2, with D possibly matching TRBD1 (6 bases). V was pared by 5 bases and J by 1 base, with 17 bases between. Germline-derived CDR1 and CDR2 are SGHTA and FQGNSA. This CDR3 is built from 16 residues. CDR3 nucleotide sequence: TGTGCCAGCAGCATGGTGTTGGGGGCCTTTAACTATGGCTACACCTTC. Amino acid sequence: CASSMVLGAFNYGYTF. Complete variable domain (other parts from reference TRBV7-2 and TRBJ1-2): GAGVSQSPSNKVTEKGKDVELRCDPISGHTALYWYRQSLGQGLEFLIYFQGNSAPDKSGLPSDRFSAERTGGSVSTLTIQRTQQEDSAVYLCASSMVLGAFNYGYTFGSGTRLTVV.

The CDR3 reads CASSNRDRRNQPQHF. In DNA, the CDR3 is TGTGCCAGCAGCAACCGGGACAGACGCAATCAGCCCCAGCATTTT. The V gene is TRBV21-1, the J gene TRBJ1-5; TRBD1, the table's D call, lacks a check against the DNA. TRBV21-1 is labeled a pseudogene. The CDR3 consists of 15 residues.

A few counts support this clone. J is TRBJ1-4 and V is TRBV7-9; a weak D match, TRBD1 (5 bases). CDR1 and CDR2 from the germline V gene are SEHNR and FQNEAQ (reference sequence). V lost 5 bases to trimming and J lost 1 base, with 11 bases between them. The CDR3 contains 15 residues. CDR3 DNA: TGTGCCAGCAGCCCTAAGGGGATAACTAATGAAAAACTGTTTTTT. Amino acid sequence: CASSPKGITNEKLFF.

This chain uses TRBV30 with TRBJ2-1, with a tentative D call TRBD1 (6 bases). The V end lost 5 bases, the J end lost 5 bases, and 19 bases lay between the germline ends. Germline CDR1 is GTSNPN and CDR2 is SVGIG (reference sequence). This CDR3 spans 15 amino acids. The chain's CDR3 is CAWSAADRIHNEQFF. CDR3 sequence (DNA): TGTGCCTGGTCTGCCGCCGACAGGATCCACAATGAGCAGTTCTTC.

This clone was detected a few times. CDR3 bases: TGTGCCAGCAGCTTAGGCGCCAGGGTTTTGCAGAACACTGAAGCTTTCTTT. Translating it yields CASSLGARVLQNTEAFF. The chain employs TRBV5-4 and TRBJ1-1; possible D gene TRBD1, 5 bases. The CDR3 runs 17 residues. Germline assignment: CDR1 SGHNT and CDR2 YYREEE (reference sequence). The V gene lost 2 bases and the J gene lost 1 base, with 18 bases spanning the gap.

This chain connects TRBV6-2 or TRBV6-3 to TRBJ2-3; no firm D call. Germline CDR1 is MNHEY and CDR2 is SVGEGT. The V and J ends lost 2 bases and 2 bases respectively, with 14 bases between them. The CDR3 has 16 amino acids. The CDR3 loop is CASSYLAPRFTDTQYF. The CDR3 region has the DNA TGTGCCAGCAGTTACCTTGCACCGAGATTCACAGATACGCAGTATTTT.

This chain links TRBV29-1 with TRBJ2-1; D perhaps matches TRBD2 (6 bases). Germline V gene lookup returns CDR1 SQVTM and CDR2 ANQGSEA. Trimming pared 4 bases from V and 4 bases from J, leaving 17 bases between. The CDR3 consists of 15 residues. DNA for the CDR3: TGCAGCGTTGGGGGGGACCAGCGGGCTTACAATGAGCAGTTCTTC. This sequence encodes CSVGGDQRAYNEQFF.

This clone was counted a few times. V and J are TRBV9 and TRBJ2-7; 7 positions match TRBD1. The CDR3 consists of 15 residues. V trimming: 4 bases; J trimming: 0 bases; junction bases outside the gene matches: 7. Germline CDR1 and CDR2: SGDLS and YYNGEE. This CDR3 reads CASSPPTGISYEQYF. CDR3 nucleotides: TGTGCCAGCAGCCCCCCGACAGGGATCTCCTACGAGCAGTACTTC.

The J gene is TRBJ2-7, the V gene TRBV15; D is ambiguous. Germline V gene sequence: CDR1 LNHNV, CDR2 YYDKDF (reference sequence). The CDR3 runs to 13 residues. Trimming stripped 3 bases from V and 6 bases from J, with 12 bases between. The DNA of the CDR3 is TGTGCCACCAGCAGGATTGGCGGAGCCGAGCAGTACTTC. It encodes CATSRIGGAEQYF.

V usage is TRBV11-2 and J usage is TRBJ1-3; D uncertain. Per germline, CDR1 SGHAT and CDR2 FQNNGV. The CDR3 has 15 residues. Trimming shortened V by 1 base and J by 0 bases, and 7 bases separated the two germline ends. The CDR3 protein is CASSLAGNSGNTIYF. In nucleotides, the CDR3 is TGTGCCAGCAGCTTAGCCGGGAACTCTGGAAACACCATATATTTT. The full variable domain, completed using reference TRBV11-2 and TRBJ1-3, is EAGVAQSPRYKIIEKRQSVAFWCNPISGHATLYWYQQILGQGPKLLIQFQNNGVVDDSQLPKDRFSAERLKGVDSTLKIQPAKLEDSAVYLCASSLAGNSGNTIYFGEGSWLTVV.

The CDR3 sequence: CASNSGRGEAFF. Written as DNA, the CDR3 is TGTGCCAGTAACTCCGGGAGAGGCGAAGCTTTCTTT. The V gene is TRBV19, the J gene TRBJ1-1; D is unresolved. Per germline, CDR1 LNHDA and CDR2 SQIVND (reference sequence). Between the trimmed V and J ends, which lost 7 bases and 8 bases, there was a span of 14 bases. The CDR3 loop spans 12 amino acids.

The chain couples TRBV5-4 to TRBJ2-7; D might be TRBD1 (6 bases). Germline assignment: CDR1 SGHNT and CDR2 YYREEE (reference sequence). Trimming stripped 0 bases from V and 2 bases from J, with 9 bases between. The CDR3 sequence is 14 residues long. In nucleotides, the CDR3 is TGTGCCAGCAGCTTGGGACAGGATCCCTACGAGCAGTACTTC. This encodes CASSLGQDPYEQYF.

The chain joins TRBV27 to TRBJ2-7; perhaps TRBD2 as D (6 bases). CDR1 is MNHEY, CDR2 SMNVEV, per germline (reference sequence). The CDR3 has 17 residues. The V end was cut by 2 bases, the J end by 0 bases, with 17 bases between. In nucleotides, the CDR3 is TGTGCCAGCAGTTTAGTCCCATCTAGCGCTACCTCCTACGAGCAGTACTTC. This gives the protein CASSLVPSSATSYEQYF.

V is TRBV11-2 and J is TRBJ2-5, with TRBD2 as a possible D gene (5 bases). Germline assignment: CDR1 SGHAT and CDR2 FQNNGV. V was cut by 5 bases and J by 4 bases, with 14 bases left in between. This CDR3 is built from 14 residues. CDR3 protein: CASSQLVGGETQYF. The CDR3 DNA follows: TGTGCCAGCAGCCAGTTAGTAGGAGGAGAGACCCAGTACTTC.

This chain connects TRBV10-2 to TRBJ2-5; weak D call: TRBD2 (5 bases). Trimming took 8 bases from V and 4 from J, leaving 14 bases between them. The CDR3 has 13 residues. Per the germline V gene, CDR1 is WSHSY and CDR2 is SAAADI. The CDR3 coding sequence is TGCGCCAGCGCTGGGAGACGGGGAGAGACCCAGTACTTC. Protein sequence: CASAGRRGETQYF.